This is a list of T cell receptor beta chains from one sample in a study of shared clonotypes between healthy human individuals. TCRdb's copy holds only in-frame clones and misses some; the assay was immunoSEQ multiplex PCR. Found here are roughly 1 million clones, about 75% of them singletons; the top ten hold roughly 1.5%. Sequenced sample: memory CD4+ T cells sorted from blood. All receptors derive from a man aged 18 to 29 in good health. The CDR3 runs from the conserved cysteine through the conserved F or W. A D gene is named only where the DNA matches it firmly. A clone size is listed for some rows: how often the clone was seen (once, few, many), or a class if it is expanded.

CDR3 DNA: TGTGCCAGCCGGGCCGCCCTTAATTCACCCCTCCACTTT
CDR3 protein: CASRAALNSPLHF
D gene: NA
clone size: NA
V gene: TRBV7-8
J gene: TRBJ1-6

CDR3 DNA: TGCAGCGGAGGGAAGGGCAACACTGAAGCTTTCTTT
CDR3 protein: CSGGKGNTEAFF
D gene: NA
clone size: NA
V gene: TRBV29-1
J gene: TRBJ1-1

CDR3 DNA: TGTGCCAGCAGGCCCCAACCGGGACTGACTAACACTGAAGCTTTCTTT
CDR3 protein: CASRPQPGLTNTEAFF
D gene: NA
clone size: NA
V gene: TRBV5-4
J gene: TRBJ1-1

CDR3 DNA: TGTGCCAGCAGTGACGGGCGGCCAATATCACCCCTCCACTTT
CDR3 protein: CASSDGRPISPLHF
D gene: NA
clone size: many
V gene: TRBV6-1
J gene: TRBJ1-6

CDR3 DNA: TGTGCTAGCAGCCCCGGACTAGACGCCGGGGAGCTGTTTTTT
CDR3 protein: CASSPGLDAGELFF
D gene: TRBD2
clone size: NA
V gene: TRBV7-7
J gene: TRBJ2-2

CDR3 DNA: TGCGCCAGCAGCCCTGGTGCAGGGGGAAGGGGCACCGGGGAGCTGTTTTTT
CDR3 protein: CASSPGAGGRGTGELFF
D gene: TRBD1
clone size: NA
V gene: TRBV5-1
J gene: TRBJ2-2

CDR3 DNA: TGTGCCAGTAGGAGGAGGGTCGGCTACGAGCAGTACTTC
CDR3 protein: CASRRRVGYEQYF
D gene: NA
clone size: NA
V gene: TRBV19
J gene: TRBJ2-7

CDR3 DNA: TGTGCCAGCAGCTTAGCGCGCGAGACCCAGTACTTC
CDR3 protein: CASSLARETQYF
D gene: NA
clone size: NA
V gene: TRBV7-2
J gene: TRBJ2-5

CDR3 DNA: TGCGCCAGCAGGCTTGCGGGAGGGGGTAATGAAAAACTGTTTTTT
CDR3 protein: CASRLAGGGNEKLFF
D gene: NA
clone size: NA
V gene: TRBV5-1
J gene: TRBJ1-4

CDR3 DNA: TGCGCCAGCAGCCAAGCCGACAGGGCTGGAGATACGCAGTATTTT
CDR3 protein: CASSQADRAGDTQYF
D gene: TRBD1
clone size: NA
V gene: TRBV4-3
J gene: TRBJ2-3

CDR3 DNA: TGTGCCAGCAGCAGGAGGCGGGACAGGACTGCCGAGCAGTACTTC
CDR3 protein: CASSRRRDRTAEQYF
D gene: TRBD1
clone size: NA
V gene: TRBV7-8
J gene: TRBJ2-7

CDR3 DNA: TGTGCCACCCGGACTAGCATAGTTCCAGATACGCAGTATTTT
CDR3 protein: CATRTSIVPDTQYF
D gene: TRBD2
clone size: NA
V gene: TRBV19
J gene: TRBJ2-3

CDR3 DNA: TGTGCCAGCAGCTTAAGCAGGGGGCCCAACCTTAACTATGGCTACACCTTC
CDR3 protein: CASSLSRGPNLNYGYTF
D gene: TRBD1
clone size: NA
V gene: TRBV7-9
J gene: TRBJ1-2

CDR3 DNA: TGTGCCAGCAGCGCTAGACAGGGTCACACTGAAGCTTTCTTT
CDR3 protein: CASSARQGHTEAFF
D gene: TRBD1
clone size: NA
V gene: TRBV7-2
J gene: TRBJ1-1

CDR3 DNA: TGTGCCAGCAGCTCCGGACCGGGGAAAAACATTCAGTACTTC
CDR3 protein: CASSSGPGKNIQYF
D gene: NA
clone size: once
V gene: TRBV7-2
J gene: TRBJ2-4

CDR3 DNA: TGTGCCAGCAGCCAAGGGGGAGGGGGAGCTAACTATGGCTACACCTTC
CDR3 protein: CASSQGGGGANYGYTF
D gene: NA
clone size: many
V gene: TRBV4-2
J gene: TRBJ1-2

CDR3 DNA: TGTGCCAGCAGTCTCCCTACGACAGATACGCAGTATTTT
CDR3 protein: CASSLPTTDTQYF
D gene: NA
clone size: NA
V gene: TRBV28
J gene: TRBJ2-3

CDR3 DNA: TGTGCCAGCAGCTTAAATCTAGCGGGAGTTCGAGAGCAGTACTTC
CDR3 protein: CASSLNLAGVREQYF
D gene: NA
clone size: NA
V gene: TRBV12-1
J gene: TRBJ2-7

CDR3 DNA: TGCGCCAGCAGCAATCAAGACAGGCGGTATGGCTACACCTTC
CDR3 protein: CASSNQDRRYGYTF
D gene: NA
clone size: NA
V gene: TRBV5-1
J gene: TRBJ1-2

CDR3 DNA: TGTGCCAGCAGTCGCGTGCGGGGGGCGGAAAAACTGTTTTTT
CDR3 protein: CASSRVRGAEKLFF
D gene: NA
clone size: NA
V gene: TRBV7-2
J gene: TRBJ1-4

CDR3 DNA: TGTGCCAGCAGAGCTCGACAGTGGCCCACTGAAGCTTTCTTT
CDR3 protein: CASRARQWPTEAFF
D gene: NA
clone size: few
V gene: TRBV6-5
J gene: TRBJ1-1

CDR3 DNA: TGTGCCAGCAGCAAGGAATGGGGTCAGCCCCAGCATTTT
CDR3 protein: CASSKEWGQPQHF
D gene: NA
clone size: NA
V gene: TRBV5-4
J gene: TRBJ1-5

CDR3 DNA: TGTGCCAGCACCTTGGGACAGGCCCATCAGTATTTT
CDR3 protein: CASTLGQAHQYF
D gene: TRBD1
clone size: NA
V gene: TRBV6-6
J gene: TRBJ2-3

CDR3 DNA: TGTGCCAGCAGCACGGAGGACAGTAGCAATCAGCCCCAGCATTTT
CDR3 protein: CASSTEDSSNQPQHF
D gene: NA
clone size: NA
V gene: TRBV2
J gene: TRBJ1-5

CDR3 DNA: TGCGCCAGCAGCTTGTCCCAGAACACCGGGGAGCTGTTTTTT
CDR3 protein: CASSLSQNTGELFF
D gene: NA
clone size: many
V gene: TRBV5-1
J gene: TRBJ2-2

CDR3 DNA: TGTGCCAGTAGTAACAGTGGGGCCAACGTCCTGACTTTC
CDR3 protein: CASSNSGANVLTF
D gene: NA
clone size: NA
V gene: TRBV19
J gene: TRBJ2-6

CDR3 DNA: TGTGCCAGCAGGACCCGATCCGGGGATACGCAGTATTTT
CDR3 protein: CASRTRSGDTQYF
D gene: NA
clone size: NA
V gene: TRBV2
J gene: TRBJ2-3

CDR3 DNA: TGCGCCAGCAGCCTGACAGGGATTTGGTACAATGAGCAGTTCTTC
CDR3 protein: CASSLTGIWYNEQFF
D gene: TRBD1
clone size: few
V gene: TRBV5-1
J gene: TRBJ2-1

CDR3 DNA: TGCAGCGTCCTAAGGGGAGGTTCCGTAGATACGCAGTATTTT
CDR3 protein: CSVLRGGSVDTQYF
D gene: NA
clone size: NA
V gene: TRBV29-1
J gene: TRBJ2-3

CDR3 DNA: TGCGCCAGCAGCTGGGCCCCCGGGACAGGGGGATACGAGCAGTACTTC
CDR3 protein: CASSWAPGTGGYEQYF
D gene: TRBD1
clone size: NA
V gene: TRBV5-1
J gene: TRBJ2-7

CDR3 DNA: TGTGCCAGCATGCCAACGGGACAGGGTCATGGCTACACCTTC
CDR3 protein: CASMPTGQGHGYTF
D gene: TRBD1
clone size: few
V gene: TRBV2
J gene: TRBJ1-2

CDR3 DNA: TGCGCCAGCAGCGAGGATCCGACAGGGATCAATCAGCCCCAGCATTTT
CDR3 protein: CASSEDPTGINQPQHF
D gene: TRBD1
clone size: once
V gene: TRBV5-1
J gene: TRBJ1-5

CDR3 DNA: TGCGCCAGCAGCTTACTGTCCGCATCGGGATACAATGAGCAGTTCTTC
CDR3 protein: CASSLLSASGYNEQFF
D gene: NA
clone size: NA
V gene: TRBV5-1
J gene: TRBJ2-1

CDR3 DNA: TGTGCCAGCAGCTCCCACCCAGTAGATACGCAGTATTTT
CDR3 protein: CASSSHPVDTQYF
D gene: NA
clone size: NA
V gene: TRBV7-2
J gene: TRBJ2-3

CDR3 DNA: TGCGCCAGCAATGGCGGGAACACTGAAGCTTTCTTT
CDR3 protein: CASNGGNTEAFF
D gene: NA
clone size: few
V gene: TRBV5-1
J gene: TRBJ1-1